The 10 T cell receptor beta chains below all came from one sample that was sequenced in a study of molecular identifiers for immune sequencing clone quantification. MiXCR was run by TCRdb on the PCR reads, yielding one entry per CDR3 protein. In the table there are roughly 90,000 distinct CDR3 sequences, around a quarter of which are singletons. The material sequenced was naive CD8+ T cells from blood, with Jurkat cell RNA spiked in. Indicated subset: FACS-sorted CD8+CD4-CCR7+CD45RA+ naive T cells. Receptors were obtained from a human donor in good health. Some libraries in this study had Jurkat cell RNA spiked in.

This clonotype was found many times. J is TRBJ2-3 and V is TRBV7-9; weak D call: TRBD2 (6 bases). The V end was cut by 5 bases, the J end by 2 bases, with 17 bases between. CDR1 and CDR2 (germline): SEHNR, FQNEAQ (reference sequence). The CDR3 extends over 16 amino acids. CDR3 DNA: TGTGCCAGCAGCCCCCCCCGACTAGTTGTCACAGATACGCAGTATTTT. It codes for CASSPPRLVVTDTQYF. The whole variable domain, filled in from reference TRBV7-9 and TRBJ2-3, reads DTGVSQNPRHKITKRGQNVTFRCDPISEHNRLYWYRQTLGQGPEFLTYFQNEAQLEKSRLLSDRFSAERPKGSFSTLEIQRTEQGDSAMYLCASSPPRLVVTDTQYFGPGTRLTVL.

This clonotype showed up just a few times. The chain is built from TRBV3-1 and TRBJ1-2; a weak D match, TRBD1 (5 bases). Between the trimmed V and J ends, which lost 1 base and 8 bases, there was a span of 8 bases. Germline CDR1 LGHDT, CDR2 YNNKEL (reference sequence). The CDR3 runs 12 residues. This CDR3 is CASSQVRDGYTF. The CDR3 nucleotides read TGTGCCAGCAGCCAAGTAAGGGACGGCTACACCTTC.

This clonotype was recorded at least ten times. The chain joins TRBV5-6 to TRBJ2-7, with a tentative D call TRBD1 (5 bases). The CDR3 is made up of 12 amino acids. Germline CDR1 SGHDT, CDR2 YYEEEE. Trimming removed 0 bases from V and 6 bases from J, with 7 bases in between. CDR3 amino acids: CASSLAGLEQYF. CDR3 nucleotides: TGTGCCAGCAGCTTGGCAGGGCTCGAGCAGTACTTC.

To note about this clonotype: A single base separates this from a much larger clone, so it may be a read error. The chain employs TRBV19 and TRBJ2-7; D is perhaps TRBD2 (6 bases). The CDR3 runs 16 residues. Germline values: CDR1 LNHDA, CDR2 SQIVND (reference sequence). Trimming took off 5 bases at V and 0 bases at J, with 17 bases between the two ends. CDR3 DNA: TGTGCCAGTAGTGCGACCCGGGACTCGCCCTCCTACGAGCAGTACTTC. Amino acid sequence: CASSATRDSPSYEQYF.

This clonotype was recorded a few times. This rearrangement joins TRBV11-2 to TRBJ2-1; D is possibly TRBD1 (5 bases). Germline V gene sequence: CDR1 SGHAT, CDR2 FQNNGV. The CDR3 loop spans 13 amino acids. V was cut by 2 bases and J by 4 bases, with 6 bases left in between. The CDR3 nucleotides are TGTGCCAGCAGCTTACGACAGTACAATGAGCAGTTCTTC. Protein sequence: CASSLRQYNEQFF. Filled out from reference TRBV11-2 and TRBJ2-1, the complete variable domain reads EAGVAQSPRYKIIEKRQSVAFWCNPISGHATLYWYQQILGQGPKLLIQFQNNGVVDDSQLPKDRFSAERLKGVDSTLKIQPAKLEDSAVYLCASSLRQYNEQFFGPGTRLTVL.

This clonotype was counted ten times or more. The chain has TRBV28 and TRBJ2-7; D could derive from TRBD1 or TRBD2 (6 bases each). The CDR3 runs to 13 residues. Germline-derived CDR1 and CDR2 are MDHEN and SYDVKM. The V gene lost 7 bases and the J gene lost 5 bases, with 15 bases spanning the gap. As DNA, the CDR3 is TGTGCCAGCACCGGGGGCGAAGCCCACGAGCAGTACTTC. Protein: CASTGGEAHEQYF.

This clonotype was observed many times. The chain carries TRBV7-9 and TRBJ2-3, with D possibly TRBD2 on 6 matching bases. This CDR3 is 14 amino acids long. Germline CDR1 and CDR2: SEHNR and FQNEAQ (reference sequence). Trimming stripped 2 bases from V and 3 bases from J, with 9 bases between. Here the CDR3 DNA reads TGTGCCAGCAGCTTAAACGGGGGTACAGATACGCAGTATTTT. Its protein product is CASSLNGGTDTQYF.

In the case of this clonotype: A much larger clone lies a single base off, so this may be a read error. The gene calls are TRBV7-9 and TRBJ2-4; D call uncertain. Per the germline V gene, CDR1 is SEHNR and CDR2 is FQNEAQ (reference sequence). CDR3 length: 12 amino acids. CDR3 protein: CASSPYENIRYF. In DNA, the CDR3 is TGTGCCAGCAGCCCCTACGAAAACATTCGGTACTTC.

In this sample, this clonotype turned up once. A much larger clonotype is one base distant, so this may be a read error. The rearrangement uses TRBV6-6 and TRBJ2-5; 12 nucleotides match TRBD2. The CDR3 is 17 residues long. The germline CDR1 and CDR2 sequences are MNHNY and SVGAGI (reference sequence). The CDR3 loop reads CASSNRLAGDLQEPQYF. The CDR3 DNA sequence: TGTGCCAGCAGTAACAGACTAGCGGGGGACCTCCAAGAGCCCCAGTACTTC.

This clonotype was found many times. DNA for the CDR3: TGTGCCAGCAGCTTCGACACGAACTATGGCTACACCTTC. This translates into CASSFDTNYGYTF. This sequence joins TRBV7-9 and TRBJ1-2, with unresolved D. CDR1 and CDR2 from the germline V gene are SEHNR and FQNEAQ (reference sequence). This CDR3 has 13 residues. V shed 3 bases and J shed 2 bases, with 7 bases lying between them.